This TCR beta chain stems from a study of identical twins (dated by TCRdb to about 2016). Study-wide context: The study deep-sequenced TCR alpha and beta repertoires from monozygotic twins, unrelated adults of various ages and cord blood to test whether fetal clonotypes persist. To rule out contamination, the twin experiments were replicated at different times with different library preparation protocols. What the work shows at the level of the full study, not this receptor alone: Abundant cord blood beta clonotypes carried fewer insertions; young adult naive repertoires showed a weaker similar trend, while memory repertoires showed none. Compared with coincidental sharing between unrelated individuals, out-of-frame TCR alpha sequences shared between twins had an excess of sequences with low generation probability. Invariant T cells such as MAIT and iNKT could partly confound zero-insertion analyses, though diverse VJ usage argued against this for most clonotypes. Recombination models systematically underestimated out-of-frame TCR alpha sharing in monozygotic twins but agreed with sharing between unrelated individuals. Conclusions relied on cross-sectional statistical analysis, since the same donors could not be followed over many years. In beta out-of-frame sequences, excess twin sharing was weaker, because having fewer shared sequences lowered the signal-to-noise ratio.

The library came from 5' RACE. The instrument was an Illumina HiSeq 2000. A universal primer binding site was added through template switching, and the final cDNA carried a unique molecular identifier so that TCR cDNA molecules could be counted accurately. Specific primers in the conserved constant-segment region were used to synthesize first-strand cDNA for the TCR alpha and beta chains. Each cDNA library was double barcoded, with a SMART-Mk sample barcode plus Illumina barcodes, to control for contamination. Two successive PCR steps introduced TruSeq adapter sequences along with Illumina sample barcodes. The TCR alpha and beta cDNA libraries were sequenced on the Illumina HiSeq platform using custom primers. For the original study's pipeline: MiGEC processed the raw reads to extract unique molecular identifiers, while MiXCR was used to determine the CDR3 positions. Recombination models were inferred per individual with the repgenHMM and IGoR tools using an EM algorithm. Shared clonotypes were analyzed with the tcR package in R, and sharing was normalized by the product of cloneset sizes. To study raw recombination free of thymic and clonal selection effects, out-of-frame nonproductive sequences were analyzed. TCRdb reanalyzed the raw reads on its own, using fastp at Q25 for trimming and MiXCR for clone calling, and kept in-frame beta chains. Every entry covers one CDR3 protein and lists the most common genes and DNA from its rows. These V and J calls are TCRdb output, not the study's own analysis. For this sample the table gives approximately 260,000 distinct CDR3 sequences, of which about 14% were detected only once. Approximately 8.2% of the sample is held by the ten biggest clonotypes.

Trimming takes 3 bases off V and 0 bases off J; junction bases not matched to a gene: 8. The CDR3 spans 17 residues, from the cysteine through the phenylalanine. Only the CDR3 DNA stays, 51 bases, in frame from base 1. According to the germline V gene (reference sequence), CDR1 reads DFQATT and CDR2 reads SNEGSKA. This clonotype was recorded a few times. Its antigen target is currently unknown. No per-base quality is available; no much larger clone lies one base away. Every donor in the study was a healthy Caucasian. Miltenyi CD45RO+ enrichment and human naive T-cell isolation kits were used to isolate memory (CD45RO+) and naive T cells from PBMC.

The sequence came from a woman under 30 in good health. Specimen: memory (CD45RO+) T cells sorted from blood. The cell subset or site label of this sample denotes: CD45RO+ enriched T cells. This receptor chain uses TRBV20-1 and TRBJ2-1, with 10 bases in between that match TRBD2. The CDR3: CSARQAGGPSSYNEQFF. The nucleotide sequence is TGCAGTGCTAGGCAAGCGGGAGGGCCCAGCTCCTACAATGAGCAGTTCTTC.